This entry lists 7 T cell receptor beta chains sequenced from one sample in a study of CD8+ T cells in alopecia areata. Treatment indicated: oral pan-JAK inhibitor, 5-10 mg twice daily. As the sequencing template, cDNA was produced by extracting RNA and reverse transcribing it. The method was immunoSEQ multiplex PCR; TCRdb's version includes in-frame clones alone and lacks a portion of them. This sample has about 190,000 clones, with 60% found just once. Sequenced here: CD4+ T cells sorted from blood, sampled at week 4, from a patient treated with tofacitinib. The receptors derive from a human donor with alopecia areata.

This clone has just a few counts. The chain recombines TRBV15 with TRBJ2-7; 9 positions agree with TRBD1. The CDR3 extends over 16 amino acids. J gave up 5 bases and V 5 bases, and 13 bases lay outside the gene matches. Germline V gene sequence: CDR1 LNHNV, CDR2 YYDKDF (reference sequence). CDR3 protein: CATSPTPGQGLNEQYF. CDR3 nucleotide sequence: TGTGCCACCAGCCCGACGCCGGGACAGGGTCTTAACGAGCAGTACTTC.

This chain joins TRBV18 and TRBJ2-7; 7 bases map to TRBD1. The CDR3 spans 18 residues. The germline V gene has CDR1 KGHSH and CDR2 LQKENI. Trimming removed 0 bases from V and 4 bases from J; junction bases left unmatched: 15. The CDR3 sequence is CASSPPYSGTESQYEQYF. The CDR3 DNA is TGTGCCAGCTCACCACCGTATTCCGGGACAGAGAGCCAATACGAGCAGTACTTC.

The J gene is TRBJ2-5, the V gene TRBV7-3; unclear D gene. The CDR3 loop spans 13 amino acids. Trimming removed 5 bases from V and 4 bases from J, with 11 bases in between. The germline CDR1 and CDR2 sequences are SGHTA and FQGTGA. DNA for the CDR3: TGTGCCAGCAGCCTGAACTCCGGAGAGACCCAGTACTTC. Amino acids: CASSLNSGETQYF.

The rearrangement uses TRBV29-1 and TRBJ2-4; possible D gene TRBD2, 6 bases. The V gene's germline CDR1 is SQVTM and CDR2 ANQGSEA. V lost 0 bases to trimming and J lost 1 base, with 10 bases between them. The CDR3 extends over 15 amino acids. This CDR3 is CSVEERRAAKNIQYF. The CDR3, as DNA: TGCAGCGTTGAAGAAAGGAGGGCTGCCAAAAACATTCAGTACTTC. Full variable domain (rest looked up from reference TRBV29-1 and TRBJ2-4): SAVISQKPSRDICQRGTSLTIQCQVDSQVTMMFWYRQQPGQSLTLIATANQGSEATYESGFVIDKFPISRPNLTFSTLTVSNMSPEDSSIYLCSVEERRAAKNIQYFGAGTRLSVL.

V and J are TRBV9 and TRBJ2-7, with D unresolved. The V end lost 0 bases, the J end lost 3 bases, and 13 bases lay between the germline ends. The CDR3 runs to 15 residues. CDR1 is SGDLS and CDR2 is YYNGEE in the germline V gene. In DNA form, the CDR3 reads TGTGCCAGCAGCGTAGGAGCCGCCCAGGACTACGAGCAGTACTTC. As protein: CASSVGAAQDYEQYF.

The chain is built from TRBV30 and TRBJ2-1, with 10 positions matching TRBD1. CDR3 length: 15 amino acids. V lost 5 bases, J lost 2 bases, and 6 bases stayed unmatched. The germline V gene encodes CDR1 GTSNPN and CDR2 SVGIG (reference sequence). The CDR3: CAWGIGTGAYNEQFF. The CDR3 coding sequence is TGTGCCTGGGGAATCGGGACAGGGGCCTACAATGAGCAGTTCTTC.

The chain combines TRBV2 with TRBJ1-2; 8 nucleotides align to TRBD1. Germline-derived CDR1 and CDR2 are SNHLY and FYNNEI. V was pared by 10 bases and J by 6 bases, with 4 bases of the junction left unmatched. The CDR3 has 11 amino acids. CDR3 protein: CAIGQGDGYTF. As DNA, the CDR3 is TGTGCCATCGGACAGGGAGATGGCTACACCTTC.